This entry concerns a single T cell receptor (beta chain). Its cognate antigen is unknown. The whole isolated RNA underwent reverse transcription, so sequencing captured expressed TCRB transcripts. Clones were sequenced by immunoSEQ multiplex PCR, and TCRdb holds only the in-frame ones, with some missing. The data show 350,000 or so clones, around 20% seen once. The data were taken from a study of beta chain features in type 1 diabetes. Study-wide points: Patients with Type 1 diabetes showed moderately but significantly shorter TCRB CDR3s in all four CD4+ subsets.

The sequence was collected from a woman younger than 35 in good health. Sample: naive CD4+ T cells from blood.

The CDR3 reads CASSAPGLTPTQYF. The DNA of the CDR3 is TGTGCCAGCAGTGCTCCGGGACTAACCCCGACCCAGTACTTC. The chain has TRBV7-2 and TRBJ2-5; 7 nucleotides line up with TRBD2. The CDR3 is 14 amino acids. Trimming at V came to 6 bases and at J to 7 bases, leaving 11 bases not matched to a gene. Germline CDR1 and CDR2: SGHTA and FQGNSA.